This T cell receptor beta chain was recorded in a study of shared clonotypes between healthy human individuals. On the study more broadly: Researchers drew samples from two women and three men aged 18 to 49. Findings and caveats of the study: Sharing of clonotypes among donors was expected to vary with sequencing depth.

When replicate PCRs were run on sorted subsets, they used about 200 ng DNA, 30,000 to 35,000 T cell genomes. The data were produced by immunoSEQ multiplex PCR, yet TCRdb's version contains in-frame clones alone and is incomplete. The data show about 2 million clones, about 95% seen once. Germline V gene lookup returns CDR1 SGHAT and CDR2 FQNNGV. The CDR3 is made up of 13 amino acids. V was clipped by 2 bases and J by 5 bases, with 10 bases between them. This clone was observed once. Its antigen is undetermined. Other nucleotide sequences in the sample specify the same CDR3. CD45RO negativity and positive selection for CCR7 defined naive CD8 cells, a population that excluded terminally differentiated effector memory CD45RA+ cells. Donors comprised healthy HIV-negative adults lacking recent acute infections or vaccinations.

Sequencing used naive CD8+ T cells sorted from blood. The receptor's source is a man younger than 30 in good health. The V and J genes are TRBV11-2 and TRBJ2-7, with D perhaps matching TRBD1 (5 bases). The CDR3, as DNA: TGTGCCAGCAGCTTACGTAGGGGCGACGAGCAGTACTTC. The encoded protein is CASSLRRGDEQYF.